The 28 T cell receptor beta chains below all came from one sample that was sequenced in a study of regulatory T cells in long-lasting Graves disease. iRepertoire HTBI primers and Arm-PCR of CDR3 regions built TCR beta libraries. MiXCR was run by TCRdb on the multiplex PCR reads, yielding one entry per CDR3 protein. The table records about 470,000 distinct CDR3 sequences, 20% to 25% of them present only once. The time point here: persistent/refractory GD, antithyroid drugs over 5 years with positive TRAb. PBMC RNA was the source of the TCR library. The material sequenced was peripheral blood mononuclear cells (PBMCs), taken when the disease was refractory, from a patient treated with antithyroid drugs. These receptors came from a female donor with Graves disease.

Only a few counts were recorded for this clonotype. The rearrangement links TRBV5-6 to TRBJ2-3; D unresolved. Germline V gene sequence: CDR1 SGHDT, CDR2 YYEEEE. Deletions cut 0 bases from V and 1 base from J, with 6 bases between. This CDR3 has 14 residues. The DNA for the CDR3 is TGTGCCAGCAGCTTGGTTTGGCGCACAGATACGCAGTATTTT. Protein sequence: CASSLVWRTDTQYF.

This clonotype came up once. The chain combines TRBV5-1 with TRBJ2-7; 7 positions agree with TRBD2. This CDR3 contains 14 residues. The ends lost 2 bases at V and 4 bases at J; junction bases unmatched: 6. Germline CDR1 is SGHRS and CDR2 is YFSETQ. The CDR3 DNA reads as TGCGCCAGCAGCTTTGGCGGGAGCTTTTACGAGCAGTACTTC. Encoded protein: CASSFGGSFYEQYF.

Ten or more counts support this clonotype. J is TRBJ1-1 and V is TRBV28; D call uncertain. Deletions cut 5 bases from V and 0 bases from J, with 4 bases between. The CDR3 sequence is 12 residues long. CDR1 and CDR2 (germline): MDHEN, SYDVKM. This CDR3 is CASSDMNTEAFF. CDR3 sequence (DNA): TGTGCCAGCAGTGATATGAACACTGAAGCTTTCTTT.

CDR3 in DNA: TGCGCCAGCAGCTTCTGGGACTCCCCGGAGACTGAAGCTTTCTTT. It specifies CASSFWDSPETEAFF. The chain combines TRBV5-1 with TRBJ1-1; a possible D gene is TRBD1 (5 bases). V dropped 2 bases and J dropped 5 bases, with 16 bases sitting between them. The CDR3 runs to 15 residues. CDR1 SGHRS and CDR2 YFSETQ come from the germline V gene.

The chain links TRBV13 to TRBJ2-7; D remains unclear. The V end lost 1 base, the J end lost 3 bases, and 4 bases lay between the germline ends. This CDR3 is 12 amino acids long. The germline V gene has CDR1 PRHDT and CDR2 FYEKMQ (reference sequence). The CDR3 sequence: CASSLDNYEQYF. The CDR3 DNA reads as TGTGCCAGCAGCTTAGACAACTACGAGCAGTACTTC.

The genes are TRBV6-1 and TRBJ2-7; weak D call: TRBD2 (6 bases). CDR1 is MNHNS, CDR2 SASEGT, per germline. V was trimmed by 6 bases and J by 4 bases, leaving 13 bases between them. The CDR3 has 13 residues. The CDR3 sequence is CASSQTSRYEQYF. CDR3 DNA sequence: TGTGCCAGCAGCCAGACTAGTAGATACGAGCAGTACTTC.

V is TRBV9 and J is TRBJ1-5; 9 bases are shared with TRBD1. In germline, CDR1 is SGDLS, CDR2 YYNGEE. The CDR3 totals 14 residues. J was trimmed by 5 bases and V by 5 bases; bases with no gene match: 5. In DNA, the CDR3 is TGTGCCAGCAGTGAGGGACAGGGTTATCAGCCCCAGCATTTT. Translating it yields CASSEGQGYQPQHF.

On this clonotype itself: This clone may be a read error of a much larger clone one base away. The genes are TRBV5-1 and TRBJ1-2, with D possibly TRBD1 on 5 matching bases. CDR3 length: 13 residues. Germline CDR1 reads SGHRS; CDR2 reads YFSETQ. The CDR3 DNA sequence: TGCGCCAGCAGTACGACAGAAAACTATGGCTACGCCTTC. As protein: CASSTTENYGYAF. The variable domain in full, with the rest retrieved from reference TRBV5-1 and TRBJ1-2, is KAGVTQTPRYLIKTRGQQVTLSCSPISGHRSVSWYQQTPGQGLQFLFEYFSETQRNKGNFPGRFSGRQFSNSRSEMNVSTLELGDSALYLCASSTTENYGYAFGSGTRLTVV.

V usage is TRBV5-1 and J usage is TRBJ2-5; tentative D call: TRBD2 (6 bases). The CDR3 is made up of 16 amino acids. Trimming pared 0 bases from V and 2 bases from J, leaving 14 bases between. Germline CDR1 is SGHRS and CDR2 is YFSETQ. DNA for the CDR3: TGCGCCAGCAGCTTGGGCCCAGATGGAGGGCAAGAGACCCAGTACTTC. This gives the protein CASSLGPDGGQETQYF.

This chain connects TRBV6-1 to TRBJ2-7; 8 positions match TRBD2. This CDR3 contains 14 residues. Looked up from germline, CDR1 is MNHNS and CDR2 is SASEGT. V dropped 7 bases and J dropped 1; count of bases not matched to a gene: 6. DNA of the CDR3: TGTGCCAGCACCCCGGGACTAGGATCCTACGAGCAGTACTTC. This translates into CASTPGLGSYEQYF.

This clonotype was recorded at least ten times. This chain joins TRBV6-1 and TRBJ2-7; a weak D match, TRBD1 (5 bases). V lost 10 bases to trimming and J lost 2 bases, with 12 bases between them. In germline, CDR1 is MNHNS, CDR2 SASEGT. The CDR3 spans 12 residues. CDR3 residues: CATGKRTYEQYF. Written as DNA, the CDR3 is TGTGCCACAGGGAAGAGGACCTACGAGCAGTACTTC.

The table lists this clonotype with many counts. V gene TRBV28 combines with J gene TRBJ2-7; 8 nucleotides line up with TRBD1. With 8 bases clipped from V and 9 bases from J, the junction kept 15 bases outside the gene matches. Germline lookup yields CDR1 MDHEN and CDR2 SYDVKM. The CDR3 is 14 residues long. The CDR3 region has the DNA TGTGCCAGCCACAGATCCGGGACAGGACAAGGGCAGTACTTC. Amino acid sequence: CASHRSGTGQGQYF. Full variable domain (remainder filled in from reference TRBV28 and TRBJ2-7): DVKVTQSSRYLVKRTGEKVFLECVQDMDHENMFWYRQDPGLGLRLIYFSYDVKMKEKGDIPEGYSVSREKKERFSLILESASTNQTSMYLCASHRSGTGQGQYFGPGTRLTVT.

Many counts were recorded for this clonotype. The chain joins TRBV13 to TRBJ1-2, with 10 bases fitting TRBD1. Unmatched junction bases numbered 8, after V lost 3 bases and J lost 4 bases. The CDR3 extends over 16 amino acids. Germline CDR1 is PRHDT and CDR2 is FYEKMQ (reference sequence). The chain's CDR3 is CASSFTPTGGSYGYTF. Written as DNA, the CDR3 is TGTGCCAGCAGCTTTACTCCGACAGGGGGCAGCTATGGCTACACCTTC.

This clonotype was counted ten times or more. The CDR3 nucleotides read TGTGCCAGCAGCACAGGTGGGGGAAACTATGGCTACACCTTC. It codes for CASSTGGGNYGYTF. The chain recombines TRBV11-3 with TRBJ1-2, with D perhaps TRBD1 (5 bases). This CDR3 contains 14 residues. Germline CDR1 reads SGHNT; CDR2 reads YENEEA. The V end was cut by 5 bases, the J end by 2 bases, with 12 bases between.

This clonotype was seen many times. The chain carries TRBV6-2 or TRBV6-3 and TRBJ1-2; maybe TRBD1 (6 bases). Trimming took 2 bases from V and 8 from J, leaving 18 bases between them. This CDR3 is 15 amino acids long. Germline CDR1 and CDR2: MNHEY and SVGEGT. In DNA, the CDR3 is TGTGCCAGCAGTTACAGTGGCAGGGGATCACGGGGCTACACCTTC. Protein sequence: CASSYSGRGSRGYTF.

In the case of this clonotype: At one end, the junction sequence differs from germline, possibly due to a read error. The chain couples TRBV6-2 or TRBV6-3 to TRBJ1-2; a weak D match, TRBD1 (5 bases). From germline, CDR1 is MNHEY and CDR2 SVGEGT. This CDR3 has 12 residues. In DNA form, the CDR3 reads TGTGCCTGCAGTTACATTCGGGACCGCTACACCTTC. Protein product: CACSYIRDRYTF.

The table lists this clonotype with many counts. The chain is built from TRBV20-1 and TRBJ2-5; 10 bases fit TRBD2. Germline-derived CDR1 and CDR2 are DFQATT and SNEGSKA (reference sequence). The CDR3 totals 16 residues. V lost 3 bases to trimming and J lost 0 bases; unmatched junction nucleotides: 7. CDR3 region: CSARSLAGAHQETQYF. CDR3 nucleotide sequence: TGCAGTGCTAGGTCCCTAGCGGGAGCCCACCAAGAGACCCAGTACTTC.

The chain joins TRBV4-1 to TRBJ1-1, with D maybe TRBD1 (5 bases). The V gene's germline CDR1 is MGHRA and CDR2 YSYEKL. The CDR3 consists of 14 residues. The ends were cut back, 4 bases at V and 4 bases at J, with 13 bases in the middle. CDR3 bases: TGCGCCAGCAGCCCTACCCGGGGCGGCACTGAAGCTTTCTTT. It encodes CASSPTRGGTEAFF.

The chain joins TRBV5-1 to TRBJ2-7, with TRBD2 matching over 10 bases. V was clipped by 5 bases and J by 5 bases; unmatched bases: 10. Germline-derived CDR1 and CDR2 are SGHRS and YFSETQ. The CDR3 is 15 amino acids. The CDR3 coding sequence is TGCGCCAGCAGTTCAGCGGGGGGGGTTCTGAACGAGCAGTACTTC. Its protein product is CASSSAGGVLNEQYF.

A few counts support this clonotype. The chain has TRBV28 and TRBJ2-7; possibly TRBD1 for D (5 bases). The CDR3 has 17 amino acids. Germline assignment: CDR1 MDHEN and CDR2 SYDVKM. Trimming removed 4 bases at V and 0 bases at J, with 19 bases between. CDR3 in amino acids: CASSYVPGQGGSYEQYF. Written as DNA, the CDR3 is TGTGCCAGCAGTTACGTGCCCGGGCAGGGTGGCTCCTACGAGCAGTACTTC. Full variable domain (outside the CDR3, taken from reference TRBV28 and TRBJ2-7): DVKVTQSSRYLVKRTGEKVFLECVQDMDHENMFWYRQDPGLGLRLIYFSYDVKMKEKGDIPEGYSVSREKKERFSLILESASTNQTSMYLCASSYVPGQGGSYEQYFGPGTRLTVT.

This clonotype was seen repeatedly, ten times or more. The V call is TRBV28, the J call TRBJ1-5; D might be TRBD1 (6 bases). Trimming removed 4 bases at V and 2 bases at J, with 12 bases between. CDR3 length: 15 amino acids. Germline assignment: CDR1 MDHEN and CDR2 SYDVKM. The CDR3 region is CASSSGEGGNQPQHF. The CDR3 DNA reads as TGTGCCAGCAGTTCCGGGGAGGGGGGCAATCAGCCCCAGCATTTT.

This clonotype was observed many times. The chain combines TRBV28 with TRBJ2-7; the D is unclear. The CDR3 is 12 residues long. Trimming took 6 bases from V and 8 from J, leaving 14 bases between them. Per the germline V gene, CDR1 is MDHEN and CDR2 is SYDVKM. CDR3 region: CASRLRGEKQYF. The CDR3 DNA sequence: TGTGCCAGCAGGTTACGCGGAGAAAAGCAGTACTTC.

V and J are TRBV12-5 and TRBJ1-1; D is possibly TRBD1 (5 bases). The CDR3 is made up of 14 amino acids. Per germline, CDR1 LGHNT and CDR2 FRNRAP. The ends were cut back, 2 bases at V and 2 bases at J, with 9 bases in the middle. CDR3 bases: TGTGCTAGTGGTTTGCGGGGCTTAAACACTGAAGCTTTCTTT. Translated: CASGLRGLNTEAFF.

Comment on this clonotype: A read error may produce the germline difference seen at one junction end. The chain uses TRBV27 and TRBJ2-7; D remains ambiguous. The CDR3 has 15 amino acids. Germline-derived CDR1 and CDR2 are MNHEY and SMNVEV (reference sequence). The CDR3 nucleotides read TGTGCCAGCAGCCTTTATCGGAGTGGTGTCTACGGGCAGTACTTC. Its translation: CASSLYRSGVYGQYF.

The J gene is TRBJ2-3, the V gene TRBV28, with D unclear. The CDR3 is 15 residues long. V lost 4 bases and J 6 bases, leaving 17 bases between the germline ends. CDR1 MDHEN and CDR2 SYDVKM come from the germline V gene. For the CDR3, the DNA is TGTGCCAGCAGTTCTGCCGGCGCCCCGCCGGATACGCAGTATTTT. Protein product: CASSSAGAPPDTQYF.

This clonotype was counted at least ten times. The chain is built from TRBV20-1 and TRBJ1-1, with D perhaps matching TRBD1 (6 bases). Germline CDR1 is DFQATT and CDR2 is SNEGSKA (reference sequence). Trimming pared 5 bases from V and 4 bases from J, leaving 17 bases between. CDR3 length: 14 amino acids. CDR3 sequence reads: CSAFRRGASTEAFF. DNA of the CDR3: TGCAGTGCTTTTAGACGGGGGGCGAGCACTGAAGCTTTCTTT.

CDR3 residues: CASSLVTTWSYTF. As DNA, the CDR3 is TGTGCCAGCAGCTTAGTTACCACCTGGAGCTACACCTTC. The V and J genes are TRBV13 and TRBJ1-2; D is unclear. Germline CDR1 PRHDT, CDR2 FYEKMQ (reference sequence). V was trimmed by 1 base and J by 9 bases, leaving 12 bases between them. The CDR3 consists of 13 residues.

CDR3 protein: CASGTGTNTGELFF. The CDR3 region has the DNA TGTGCCAGCGGGACAGGGACGAACACCGGGGAGCTGTTTTTT. The chain has TRBV6-1 and TRBJ2-2, with 9 nucleotides matching TRBD1. Germline-derived CDR1 and CDR2 are MNHNS and SASEGT. The CDR3 length is 14 residues. Trimming at V came to 8 bases and at J to 0 bases, leaving 1 base not matched to a gene.